The clone carrying this T cell receptor beta chain was detected only a few times. The antigen is undetermined. This entry belongs to a study of identical twins. The study, taken as a whole, reports: In beta out-of-frame sequences, the excess sharing between twins was weaker. Twin pairs' shared out-of-frame alpha sequences were enriched in low generation probability.

Each donor (without exception) was a healthy Caucasian. Template switching added a universal primer binding site, and final cDNA carried unique molecular identifiers. TCRdb analysed the 5' RACE reads with MiXCR anew, one entry per CDR3 protein. The table includes over 200,000 distinct CDR3 sequences, over 8% detected once. Trimming took off 1 base at V and 3 bases at J, with 6 bases between the two ends. Germline V CDR1 and CDR2: MGHDK, SYGVNS. This CDR3 has 13 amino acids. The sequence was collected from a woman aged 18 to 35 in good health. V and J are TRBV25-1 and TRBJ1-1; no definite D call. Sequenced input: memory (CD45RO+) T cells sorted from blood. CDR3 sequence: CASSELRDTEAFF. The CDR3 DNA is TGTGCCAGCAGTGAATTAAGGGACACTGAAGCTTTCTTT.